The T cell receptor beta chain under discussion was sequenced for a study of blood T cells in healthy people across ages. General study results and limits: Long-lived and aged donors differed, with more naive CD4+ cells and higher diversity in the long-lived.

This clonotype was counted a few times. Its antigen remains unknown. This CDR3 comprises 14 residues. V was clipped by 6 bases and J by 0 bases, with 11 bases between them. Germline V gene lookup returns CDR1 SNHLY and CDR2 FYNNEI. Primers used in a second PCR of about 7 to 11 cycles were a sample-barcoded 5' primer and a J-beta primer mix. TCRdb used MiXCR to reprocess the 5' RACE reads, holding one entry per CDR3 protein. Here the sample spans 500,000 to 550,000 distinct CDR3 sequences, approximately 25% being singletons. These data were likewise used in another study, on T cells of mothers and their children.

V usage is TRBV2 and J usage is TRBJ1-2; D ambiguous. Sequenced sample: blood. The receptor comes from a boy younger than 18 in good health. CDR3 amino acids: CASRESTANYGYTF. CDR3 coding DNA: TGTGCCAGCAGGGAATCGACGGCTAACTATGGCTACACCTTC.